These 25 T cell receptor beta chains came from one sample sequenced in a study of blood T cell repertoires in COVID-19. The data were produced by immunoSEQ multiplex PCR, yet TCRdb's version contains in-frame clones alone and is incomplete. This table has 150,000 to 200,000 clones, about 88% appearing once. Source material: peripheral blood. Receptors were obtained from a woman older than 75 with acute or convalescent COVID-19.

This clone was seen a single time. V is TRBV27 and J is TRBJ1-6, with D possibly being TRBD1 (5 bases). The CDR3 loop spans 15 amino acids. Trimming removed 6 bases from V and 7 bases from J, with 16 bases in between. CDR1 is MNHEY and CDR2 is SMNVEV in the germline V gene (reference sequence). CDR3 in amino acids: CASRTQGFENSPLHF. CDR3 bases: TGTGCCAGCAGGACCCAGGGATTTGAAAATTCACCCCTCCACTTT.

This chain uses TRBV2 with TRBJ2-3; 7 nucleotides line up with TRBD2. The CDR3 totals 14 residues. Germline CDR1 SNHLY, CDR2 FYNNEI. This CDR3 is CAGGGTISTDTQYF. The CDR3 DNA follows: TGTGCTGGGGGTGGGACTATCAGCACAGATACGCAGTATTTT. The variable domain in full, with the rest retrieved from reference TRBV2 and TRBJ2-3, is EPEVTQTPSHQVTQMGQEVILRCVPISNHLYFYWYRQILGQKVEFLVSFYNNEISEKSEIFDDQFSVERPDGSNFTLKIRSTKLEDSAMYFCAGGGTISTDTQYFGPGTRLTVL.

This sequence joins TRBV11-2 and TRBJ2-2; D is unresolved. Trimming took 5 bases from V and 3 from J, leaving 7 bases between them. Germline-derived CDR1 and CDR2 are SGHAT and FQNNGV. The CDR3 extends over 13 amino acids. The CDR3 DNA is TGTGCCAGCAGCCTACTGTACACCGGGGAGCTGTTTTTT. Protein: CASSLLYTGELFF.

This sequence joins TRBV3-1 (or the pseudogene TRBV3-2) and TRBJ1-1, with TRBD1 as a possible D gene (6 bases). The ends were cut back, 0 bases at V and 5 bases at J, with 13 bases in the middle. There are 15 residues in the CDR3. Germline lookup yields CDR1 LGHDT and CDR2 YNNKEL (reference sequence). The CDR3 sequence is CASSQDEGGRTEAFF. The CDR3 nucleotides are TGTGCCAGCAGCCAAGATGAGGGGGGGCGAACTGAAGCTTTCTTT.

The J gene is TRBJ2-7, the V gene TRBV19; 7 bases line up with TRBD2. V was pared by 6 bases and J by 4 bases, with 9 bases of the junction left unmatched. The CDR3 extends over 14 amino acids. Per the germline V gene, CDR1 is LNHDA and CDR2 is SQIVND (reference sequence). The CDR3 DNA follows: TGTGCCAGTAGCGACGGACTAGTATCTTACGAGCAGTACTTC. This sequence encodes CASSDGLVSYEQYF.

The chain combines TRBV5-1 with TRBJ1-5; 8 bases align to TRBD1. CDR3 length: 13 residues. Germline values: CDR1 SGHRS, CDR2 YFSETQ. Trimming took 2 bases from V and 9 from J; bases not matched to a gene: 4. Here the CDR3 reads CASSLTGGRPQHF. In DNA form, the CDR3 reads TGCGCCAGCAGCTTAACAGGGGGGCGGCCCCAGCATTTT.

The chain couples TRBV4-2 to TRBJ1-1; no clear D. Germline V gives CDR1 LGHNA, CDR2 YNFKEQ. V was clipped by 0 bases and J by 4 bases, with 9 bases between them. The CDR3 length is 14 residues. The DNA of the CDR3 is TGTGCCAGCAGCCAAGAAATCCGGGGCACTGAAGCTTTCTTT. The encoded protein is CASSQEIRGTEAFF.

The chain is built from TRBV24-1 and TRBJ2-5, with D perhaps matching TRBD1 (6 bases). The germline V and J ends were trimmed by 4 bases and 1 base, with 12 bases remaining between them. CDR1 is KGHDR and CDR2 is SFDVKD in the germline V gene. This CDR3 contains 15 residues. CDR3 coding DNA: TGTGCCACCAGTGAGCCGACAGGCGCCCAAGAGACCCAGTACTTC. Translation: CATSEPTGAQETQYF.

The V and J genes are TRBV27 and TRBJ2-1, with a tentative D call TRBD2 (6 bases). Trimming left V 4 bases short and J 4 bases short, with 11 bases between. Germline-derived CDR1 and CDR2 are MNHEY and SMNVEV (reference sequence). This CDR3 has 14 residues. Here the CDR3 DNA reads TGTGCCAGCAGTTACGGGAGAGGGTACAATGAGCAGTTCTTC. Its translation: CASSYGRGYNEQFF.

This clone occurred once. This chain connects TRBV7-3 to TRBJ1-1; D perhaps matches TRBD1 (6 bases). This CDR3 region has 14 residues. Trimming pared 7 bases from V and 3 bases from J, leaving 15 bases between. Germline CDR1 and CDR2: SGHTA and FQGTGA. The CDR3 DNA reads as TGTGCCAGCAACCCCTCGCGGACAGACACTGAAGCTTTCTTT. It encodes CASNPSRTDTEAFF.

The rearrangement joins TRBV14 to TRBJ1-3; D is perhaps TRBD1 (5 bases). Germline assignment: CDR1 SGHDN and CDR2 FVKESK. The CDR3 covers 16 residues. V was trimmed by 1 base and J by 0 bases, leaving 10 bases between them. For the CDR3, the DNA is TGTGCCAGCAGCCAAGTGGACATGAGCTCTGGAAACACCATATATTTT. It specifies CASSQVDMSSGNTIYF.

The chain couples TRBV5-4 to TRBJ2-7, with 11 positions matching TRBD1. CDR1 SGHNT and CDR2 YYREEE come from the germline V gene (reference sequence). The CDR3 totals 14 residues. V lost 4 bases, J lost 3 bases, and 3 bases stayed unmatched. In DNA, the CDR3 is TGTGCCAGCAGCCCCGGGACAGGGGGCTACGAGCAGTACTTC. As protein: CASSPGTGGYEQYF.

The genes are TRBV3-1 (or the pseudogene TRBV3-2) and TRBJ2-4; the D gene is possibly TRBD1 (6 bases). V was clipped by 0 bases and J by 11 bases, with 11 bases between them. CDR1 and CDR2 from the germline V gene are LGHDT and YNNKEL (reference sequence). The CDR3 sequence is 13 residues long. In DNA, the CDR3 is TGTGCCAGCAGCCAAGAAACAGGGAATGTTCAGTACTTC. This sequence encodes CASSQETGNVQYF.

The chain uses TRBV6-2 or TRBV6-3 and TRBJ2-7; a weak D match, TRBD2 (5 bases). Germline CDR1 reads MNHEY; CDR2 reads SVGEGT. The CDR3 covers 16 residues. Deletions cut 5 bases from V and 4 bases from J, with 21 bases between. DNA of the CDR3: TGTGCCAGCAGTCTTACCCCAGCGGATACACCATACGAGCAGTACTTC. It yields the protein CASSLTPADTPYEQYF.

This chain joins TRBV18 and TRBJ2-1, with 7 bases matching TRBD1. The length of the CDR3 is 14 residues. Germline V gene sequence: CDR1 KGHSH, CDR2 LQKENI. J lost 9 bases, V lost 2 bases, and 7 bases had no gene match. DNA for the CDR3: TGTGCCAGCTCACCAAAACGCACAGGGGCTGAGCAGTTCTTC. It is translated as CASSPKRTGAEQFF.

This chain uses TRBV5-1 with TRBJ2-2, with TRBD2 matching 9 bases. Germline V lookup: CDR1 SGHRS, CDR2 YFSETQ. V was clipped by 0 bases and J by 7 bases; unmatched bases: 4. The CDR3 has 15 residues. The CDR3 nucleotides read TGCGCCAGCAGCTTGGTTTCGCGGGAGGGCGGGGAGCTGTTTTTT. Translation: CASSLVSREGGELFF.

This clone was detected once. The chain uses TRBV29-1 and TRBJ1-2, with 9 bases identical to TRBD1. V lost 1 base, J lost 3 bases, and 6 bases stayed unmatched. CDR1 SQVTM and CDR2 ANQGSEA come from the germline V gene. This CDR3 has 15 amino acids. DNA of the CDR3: TGCAGCGTTGAAGGTGGAGGGACAGGGTACTATGGCTACACCTTC. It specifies CSVEGGGTGYYGYTF.

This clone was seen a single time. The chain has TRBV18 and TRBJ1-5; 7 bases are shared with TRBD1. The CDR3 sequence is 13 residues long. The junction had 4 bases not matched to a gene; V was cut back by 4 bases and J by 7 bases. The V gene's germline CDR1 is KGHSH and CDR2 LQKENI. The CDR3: CASSREDRQPQHF. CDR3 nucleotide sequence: TGTGCCAGCTCACGAGAGGACAGGCAGCCCCAGCATTTT.

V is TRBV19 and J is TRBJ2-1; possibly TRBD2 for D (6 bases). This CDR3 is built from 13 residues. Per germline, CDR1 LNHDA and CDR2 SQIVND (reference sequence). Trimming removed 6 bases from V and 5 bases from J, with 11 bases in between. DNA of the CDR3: TGTGCCAGTAGCGGGAGTTTAAACAATGAGCAGTTCTTC. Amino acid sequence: CASSGSLNNEQFF.

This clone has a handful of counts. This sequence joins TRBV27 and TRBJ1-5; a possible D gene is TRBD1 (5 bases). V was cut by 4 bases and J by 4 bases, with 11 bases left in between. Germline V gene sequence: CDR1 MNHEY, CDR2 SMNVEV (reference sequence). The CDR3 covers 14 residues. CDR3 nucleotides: TGTGCCAGCAGTTCAGGGATAGGGAATCAGCCCCAGCATTTT. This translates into CASSSGIGNQPQHF.

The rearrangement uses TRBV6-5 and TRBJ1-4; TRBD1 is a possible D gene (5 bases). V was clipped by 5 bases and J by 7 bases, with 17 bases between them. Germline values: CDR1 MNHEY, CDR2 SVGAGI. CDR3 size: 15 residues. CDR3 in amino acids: CASSHAGGRGEKLFF. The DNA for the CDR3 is TGTGCCAGCAGTCACGCTGGGGGGAGGGGTGAAAAACTGTTTTTT.

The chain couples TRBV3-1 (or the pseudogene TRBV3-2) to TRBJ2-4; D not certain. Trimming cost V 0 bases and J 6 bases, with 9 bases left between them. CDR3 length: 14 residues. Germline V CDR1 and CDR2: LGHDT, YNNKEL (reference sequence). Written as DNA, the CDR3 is TGTGCCAGCAGCCAAGATGCGCAGGTAAACATTCAGTACTTC. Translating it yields CASSQDAQVNIQYF.

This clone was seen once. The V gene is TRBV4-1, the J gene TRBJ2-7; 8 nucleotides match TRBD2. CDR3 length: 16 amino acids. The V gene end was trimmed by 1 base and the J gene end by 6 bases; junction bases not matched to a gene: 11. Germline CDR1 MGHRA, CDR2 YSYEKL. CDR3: CASSQVLLAGGVEQYF. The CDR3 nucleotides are TGCGCCAGCAGCCAAGTTCTGCTAGCGGGTGGAGTCGAGCAGTACTTC.

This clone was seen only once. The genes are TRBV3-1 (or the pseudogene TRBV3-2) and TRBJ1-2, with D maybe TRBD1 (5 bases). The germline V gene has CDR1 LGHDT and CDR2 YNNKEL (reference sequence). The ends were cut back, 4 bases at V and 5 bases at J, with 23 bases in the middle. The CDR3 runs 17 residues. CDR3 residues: CASSLSETEEIEYGYTF. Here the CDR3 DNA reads TGTGCCAGCAGCCTCTCGGAGACAGAAGAGATCGAGTATGGCTACACCTTC.

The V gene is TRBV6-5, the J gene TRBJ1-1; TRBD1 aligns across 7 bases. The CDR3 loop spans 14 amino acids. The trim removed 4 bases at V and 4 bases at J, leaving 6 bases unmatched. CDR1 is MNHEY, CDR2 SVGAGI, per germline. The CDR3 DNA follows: TGTGCCAGCAGTTTTCAGGGGGATGGCACTGAAGCTTTCTTT. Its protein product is CASSFQGDGTEAFF.